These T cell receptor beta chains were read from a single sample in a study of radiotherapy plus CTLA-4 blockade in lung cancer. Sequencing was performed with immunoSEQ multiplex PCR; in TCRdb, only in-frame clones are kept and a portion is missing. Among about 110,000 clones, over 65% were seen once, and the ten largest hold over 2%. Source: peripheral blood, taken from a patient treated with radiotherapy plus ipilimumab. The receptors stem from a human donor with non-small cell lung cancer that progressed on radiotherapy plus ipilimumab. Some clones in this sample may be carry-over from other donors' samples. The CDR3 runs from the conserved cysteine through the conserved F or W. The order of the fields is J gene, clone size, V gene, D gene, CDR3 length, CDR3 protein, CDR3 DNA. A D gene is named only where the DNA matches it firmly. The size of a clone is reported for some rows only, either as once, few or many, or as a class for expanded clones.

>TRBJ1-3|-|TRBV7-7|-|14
CASSLTPSGNTIYF
TGTGCTAGCAGCCTGACGCCCTCTGGAAACACCATATATTTT
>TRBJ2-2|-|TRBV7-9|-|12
CASSPHTGELFF
TGTGCCAGCAGCCCCCACACCGGGGAGCTGTTTTTT
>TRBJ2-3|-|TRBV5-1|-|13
CASSYQGSHTQYF
TGCGCCAGCAGCTACCAGGGGTCGCATACGCAGTATTTT
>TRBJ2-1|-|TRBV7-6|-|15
CASSFTGASYNEQFF
TGTGCCAGCAGCTTTACGGGGGCTTCTTACAATGAGCAGTTCTTC
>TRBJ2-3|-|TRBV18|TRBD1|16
CASSPWDRRGTDTQYF
TGTGCCAGCTCACCATGGGACAGAAGAGGCACAGATACGCAGTATTTT
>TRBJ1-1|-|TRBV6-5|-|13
CASSLGSNTEAFF
TGTGCCAGCAGTTTGGGTTCGAACACTGAAGCTTTCTTT
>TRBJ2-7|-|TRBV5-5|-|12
CASSPGAYEQYF
TGTGCCAGCAGCCCGGGGGCCTACGAGCAGTACTTC
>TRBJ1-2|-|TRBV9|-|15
CASSVYRAPNYGYTF
TGTGCCAGCAGCGTCTACAGGGCCCCTAACTATGGCTACACCTTC
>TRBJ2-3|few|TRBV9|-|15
CASSSGAASTDTQYF
TGTGCCAGCAGCTCAGGGGCGGCCTCCACAGATACGCAGTATTTT
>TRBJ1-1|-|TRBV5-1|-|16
CASSPMLRGGGTEAFF
TGCGCCAGCAGCCCCATGTTGAGGGGCGGGGGAACTGAAGCTTTCTTT
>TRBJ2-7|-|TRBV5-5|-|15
CASGLGAALSYEQYF
TGTGCCAGCGGCTTGGGGGCAGCACTCTCCTACGAGCAGTACTTC
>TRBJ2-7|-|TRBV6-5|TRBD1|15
CASSRSLTGWYEQYF
TGTGCCAGCAGTAGATCTCTGACAGGGTGGTACGAGCAGTACTTC
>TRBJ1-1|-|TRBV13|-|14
CASSYKVRSTEAFF
TGTGCCAGCAGTTACAAGGTGAGAAGCACTGAAGCTTTCTTT
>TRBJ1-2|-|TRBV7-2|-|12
CASSSRSYGYTF
TGTGCCAGCAGCTCCCGTTCCTATGGCTACACCTTC
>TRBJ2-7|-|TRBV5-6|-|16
CASSYPGTGFNYEQYF
TGTGCCAGCAGCTACCCTGGGACGGGTTTTAACTACGAGCAGTACTTC
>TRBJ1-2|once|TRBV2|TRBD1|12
CASSLTGDGYTF
TGTGCCAGCAGTCTTACAGGGGATGGCTACACCTTC
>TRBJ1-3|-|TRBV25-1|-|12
CASSGVENTIYF
TGTGCCAGCAGTGGAGTTGAAAACACCATATATTTT
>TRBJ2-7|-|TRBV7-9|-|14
CASSPTVDSYEQYF
TGTGCCAGCAGCCCGACGGTTGACTCCTACGAGCAGTACTTC
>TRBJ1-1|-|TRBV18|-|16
CASSPFQGSRNTEAFF
TGTGCCAGCTCACCGTTCCAGGGAAGCCGGAACACTGAAGCTTTCTTT
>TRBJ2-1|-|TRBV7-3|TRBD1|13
CASSAGTDNEQFF
TGTGCCAGCAGCGCTGGGACAGACAATGAGCAGTTCTTC
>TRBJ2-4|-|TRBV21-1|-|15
CASSKGLAKKNIQYF
TGTGCCAGCAGCAAGGGACTAGCGAAGAAAAACATTCAGTACTTC
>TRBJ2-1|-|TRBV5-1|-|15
CASSLGSPSYNEQFF
TGCGCCAGCAGCTTGGGATCACCCTCCTACAATGAGCAGTTCTTC
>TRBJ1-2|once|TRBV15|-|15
CATSRGEYGHYGYTF
TGTGCCACCAGCAGAGGAGAATATGGCCACTATGGCTACACCTTC
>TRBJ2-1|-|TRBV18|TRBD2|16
CASSSSSGGNHNEQFF
TGTGCCAGCTCATCCTCTAGCGGGGGCAACCACAATGAGCAGTTCTTC
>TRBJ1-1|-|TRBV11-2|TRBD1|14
CASSLRGLGTEAFF
TGTGCCAGCAGCCTCAGGGGGCTCGGCACTGAAGCTTTCTTT
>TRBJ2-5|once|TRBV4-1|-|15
CASSHPNRGQETQYF
TGCGCCAGCAGCCATCCTAATCGTGGACAAGAGACCCAGTACTTC
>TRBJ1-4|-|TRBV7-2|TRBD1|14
CASRRTGTGEKLFF
TGTGCCAGCAGGAGGACAGGGACGGGAGAAAAACTGTTTTTT
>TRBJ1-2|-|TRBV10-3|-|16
CAIRIAVGATNYGYTF
TGTGCCATCAGGATTGCGGTAGGGGCAACTAACTATGGCTACACCTTC
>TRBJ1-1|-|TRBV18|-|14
CASSPNTGNTEAFF
TGTGCCAGCTCACCGAACACCGGGAACACTGAAGCTTTCTTT
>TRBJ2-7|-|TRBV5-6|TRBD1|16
CASSLGRGQGTYEQYF
TGTGCCAGCAGCTTGGGCCGGGGACAGGGTACGTACGAGCAGTACTTC
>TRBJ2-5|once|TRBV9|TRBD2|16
CASSVQAGGYQETQYF
TGTGCCAGCAGCGTACAGGCGGGGGGGTACCAAGAGACCCAGTACTTC
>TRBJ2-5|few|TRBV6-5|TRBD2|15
CASSLLAGGQETQYF
TGTGCCAGCAGTCTACTAGCGGGGGGGCAAGAGACCCAGTACTTC
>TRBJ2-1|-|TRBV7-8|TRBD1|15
CASSPWTGPYNEQFF
TGTGCCAGCAGCCCCTGGACAGGCCCCTACAATGAGCAGTTCTTC
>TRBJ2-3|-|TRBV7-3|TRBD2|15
CASSLMGGRAYTQYF
TGTGCCAGCAGCTTAATGGGAGGGAGGGCTTATACGCAGTATTTT
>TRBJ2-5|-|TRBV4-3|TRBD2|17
CASSQDWIAGVQETQYF
TGCGCCAGCAGCCAAGATTGGATAGCGGGGGTCCAAGAGACCCAGTACTTC
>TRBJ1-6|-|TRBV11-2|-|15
CASSLVSAYNSPLHF
TGTGCCAGCAGCTTAGTTAGTGCCTATAATTCACCCCTCCACTTT
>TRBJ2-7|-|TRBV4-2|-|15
CASSQSGTLMYEQYF
TGTGCCAGCAGCCAATCCGGGACACTTATGTACGAGCAGTACTTC
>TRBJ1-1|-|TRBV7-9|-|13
CASSLLTDTEAFF
TGTGCCAGCAGCCTTCTAACGGACACTGAAGCTTTCTTT
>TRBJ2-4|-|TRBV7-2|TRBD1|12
CASSSQGNIQYF
TGTGCCAGCAGCTCACAGGGGAACATTCAGTACTTC
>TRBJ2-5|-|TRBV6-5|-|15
CASRPNFREGETQYF
TGTGCCAGCAGACCTAATTTTAGGGAAGGAGAGACCCAGTACTTC
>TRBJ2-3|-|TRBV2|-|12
CASSGGRGTQYF
TGTGCCAGCAGTGGAGGGCGGGGTACGCAGTATTTT
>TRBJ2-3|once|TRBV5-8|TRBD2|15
CASSLEGLEGDTQYF
TGTGCCAGCAGCTTGGAGGGACTAGAGGGGGATACGCAGTATTTT
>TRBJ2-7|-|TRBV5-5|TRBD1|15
CASSLGQGKDYEQYF
TGTGCCAGCAGCCTCGGACAGGGGAAAGACTACGAGCAGTACTTC
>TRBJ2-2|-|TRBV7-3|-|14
CASKYGALTGELFF
TGTGCCAGCAAATATGGGGCCCTCACCGGGGAGCTGTTTTTT
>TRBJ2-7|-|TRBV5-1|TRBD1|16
CASSSLRQGVSYEQYF
TGCGCCAGCAGCTCACTCAGACAGGGGGTGTCCTACGAGCAGTACTTC
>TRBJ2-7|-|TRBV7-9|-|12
CASSLGGVEQYF
TGTGCCAGCAGCTTAGGGGGGGTCGAGCAGTACTTC